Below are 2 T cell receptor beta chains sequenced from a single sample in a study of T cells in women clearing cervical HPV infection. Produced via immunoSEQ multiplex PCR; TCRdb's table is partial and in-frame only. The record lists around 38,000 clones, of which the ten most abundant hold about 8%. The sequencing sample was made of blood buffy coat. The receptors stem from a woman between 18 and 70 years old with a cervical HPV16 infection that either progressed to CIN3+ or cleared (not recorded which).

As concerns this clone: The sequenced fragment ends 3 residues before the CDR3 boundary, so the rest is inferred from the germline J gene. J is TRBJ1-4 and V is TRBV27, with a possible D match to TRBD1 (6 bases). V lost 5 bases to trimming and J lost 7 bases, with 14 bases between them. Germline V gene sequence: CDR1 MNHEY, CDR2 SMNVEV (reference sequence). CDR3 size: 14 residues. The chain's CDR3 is CASSPQGWSEKLFF. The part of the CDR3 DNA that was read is TGTGCCAGCAGTCCACAGGGTTGGAGTGAAAAA.

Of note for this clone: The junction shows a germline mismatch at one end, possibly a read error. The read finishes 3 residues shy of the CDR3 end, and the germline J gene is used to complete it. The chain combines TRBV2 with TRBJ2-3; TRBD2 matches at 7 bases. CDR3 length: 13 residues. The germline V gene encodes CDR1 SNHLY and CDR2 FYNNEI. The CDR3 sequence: CAREELATDAQYF. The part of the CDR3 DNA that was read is TGTGCCAGGGAAGAACTAGCGACAGATGCG.